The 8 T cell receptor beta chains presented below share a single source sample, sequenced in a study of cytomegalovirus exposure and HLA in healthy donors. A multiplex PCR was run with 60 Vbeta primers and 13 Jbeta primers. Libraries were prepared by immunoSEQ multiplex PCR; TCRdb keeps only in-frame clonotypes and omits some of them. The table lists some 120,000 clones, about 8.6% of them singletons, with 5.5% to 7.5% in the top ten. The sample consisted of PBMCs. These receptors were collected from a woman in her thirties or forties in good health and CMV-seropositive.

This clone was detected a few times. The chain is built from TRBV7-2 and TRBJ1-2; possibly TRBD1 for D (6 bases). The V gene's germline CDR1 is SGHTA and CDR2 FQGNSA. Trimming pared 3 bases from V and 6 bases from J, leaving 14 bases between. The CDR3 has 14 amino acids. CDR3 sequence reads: CASSFLAGEHGYTF. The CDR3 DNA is TGTGCCAGCAGCTTCCTTGCAGGGGAGCATGGCTACACCTTC.

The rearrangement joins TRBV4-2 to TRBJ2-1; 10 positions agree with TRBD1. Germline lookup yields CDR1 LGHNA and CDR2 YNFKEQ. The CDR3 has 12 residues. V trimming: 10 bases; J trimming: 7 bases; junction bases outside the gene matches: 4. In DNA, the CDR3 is TGTGCCATAAGACAGGGGGCAAATGAGCAGTTCTTC. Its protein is CAIRQGANEQFF.

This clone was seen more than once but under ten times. CDR3 in amino acids: CASSLDTEGYNEQFF. The CDR3 nucleotides are TGCGCCAGCAGTCTGGACACGGAGGGTTACAATGAGCAGTTCTTC. The gene calls are TRBV10-1 and TRBJ2-1; D might be TRBD2 (6 bases). Looked up from germline, CDR1 is WNHNN and CDR2 is SYGVQD (reference sequence). Trimming stripped 5 bases from V and 4 bases from J, with 15 bases between. The CDR3 has 15 residues.

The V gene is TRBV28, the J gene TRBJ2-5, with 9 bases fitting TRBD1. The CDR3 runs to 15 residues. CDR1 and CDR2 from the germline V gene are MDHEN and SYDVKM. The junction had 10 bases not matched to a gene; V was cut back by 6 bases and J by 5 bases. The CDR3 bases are TGTGCCAGCAGCCTCCTACAGGGGGCGAGGGAGACCCAGTACTTC. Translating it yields CASSLLQGARETQYF. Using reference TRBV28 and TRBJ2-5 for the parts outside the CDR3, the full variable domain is DVKVTQSSRYLVKRTGEKVFLECVQDMDHENMFWYRQDPGLGLRLIYFSYDVKMKEKGDIPEGYSVSREKKERFSLILESASTNQTSMYLCASSLLQGARETQYFGPGTRLLVL.

The DNA of the CDR3 is TGTGCCAGCAGTGAAGTGGGCTTGGTCTATGGCTACACCTTC. Translated: CASSEVGLVYGYTF. The genes are TRBV2 and TRBJ1-2; D ambiguous. Germline V gives CDR1 SNHLY, CDR2 FYNNEI. The CDR3 has 14 residues. V lost 1 base to trimming and J lost 4 bases, with 10 bases between them.

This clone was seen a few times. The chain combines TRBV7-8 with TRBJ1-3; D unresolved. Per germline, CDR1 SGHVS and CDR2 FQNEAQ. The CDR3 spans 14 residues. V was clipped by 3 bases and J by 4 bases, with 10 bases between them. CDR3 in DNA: TGTGCCAGCAGCTTCGAGAATTTCGGAAACACCATATATTTT. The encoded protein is CASSFENFGNTIYF.

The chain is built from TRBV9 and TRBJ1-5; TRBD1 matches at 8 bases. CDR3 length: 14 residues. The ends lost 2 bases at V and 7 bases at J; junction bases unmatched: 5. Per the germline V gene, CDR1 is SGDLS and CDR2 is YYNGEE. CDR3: CASSVTGEEQPQHF. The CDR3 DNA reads TGTGCCAGCAGCGTGACAGGGGAGGAACAGCCCCAGCATTTT.

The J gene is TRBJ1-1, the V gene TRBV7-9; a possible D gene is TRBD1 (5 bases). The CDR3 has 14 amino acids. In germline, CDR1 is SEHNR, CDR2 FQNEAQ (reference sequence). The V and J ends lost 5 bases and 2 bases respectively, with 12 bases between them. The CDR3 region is CASSPPGGNTEAFF. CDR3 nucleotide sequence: TGTGCCAGCAGCCCGCCGGGGGGAAACACTGAAGCTTTCTTT.